A single T cell receptor beta chain is shown here with its context. Its antigen is unknown. The CDR3 extends over 14 amino acids. Germline V gene sequence: CDR1 MDHEN, CDR2 SYDVKM. V was clipped by 8 bases and J by 1 base, with 12 bases between them. The data were obtained in a study of cytomegalovirus exposure and HLA in healthy donors. General observations from the study: The study put under 200 TCR beta chains on its list as cytomegalovirus-associated.

Donors were drawn from the approximately 120-subject validation cohort, separate from the approximately 680-subject first cohort. Only in-frame clones appear in the TCRdb table, and some are missing; sequencing was by immunoSEQ multiplex PCR. The sample has 130,000 to 150,000 clones, just under 85% seen once. This sequence was found in a woman in her thirties in good health and CMV-seronegative. Sequenced input: PBMCs. This sequence joins TRBV28 and TRBJ1-5, with D perhaps TRBD1 (5 bases). The CDR3: CASALGGSNQPQHF. The CDR3 DNA sequence: TGTGCCAGCGCCCTGGGGGGAAGCAATCAGCCCCAGCATTTT.